This T cell receptor (beta chain) was profiled in a study of blood T cell repertoires in COVID-19. Study-wide context: Samples of COVID-19 (acute and convalescent) were obtained from the United States, Italy and Spain. Nucleic acid was either cDNA or gDNA, and it came from T cells, B-cell-depleted T cells, or PBMCs.

V gave up 3 bases and J gave up 4 bases; unmatched junction bases: 10. CDR1 is GTSNPN, CDR2 SVGIG, per germline (reference sequence). This CDR3 has 16 amino acids. How the authors handled the data: Amplification of reference gene primers provided the estimated nucleated cell counts. Here immunoSEQ multiplex PCR was the method, and the copy in TCRdb shows in-frame clones only, minus some. That table is the source of V, J and clone size, and D and trimming were worked out from the DNA. The sample comprises approximately 85,000 clones, roughly 88% of which are singletons, and 27% rests with the top ten.

V usage is TRBV30 and J usage is TRBJ2-7; 12 bases match TRBD2. Sample: peripheral blood. The TCR sequence derives from a man aged 45-65 years with active or convalescent COVID-19. CDR3 in amino acids: CAWRGLAGSLSYEQYF. CDR3 in DNA: TGTGCCTGGAGGGGACTAGCGGGTTCTCTTTCTTACGAGCAGTACTTC.